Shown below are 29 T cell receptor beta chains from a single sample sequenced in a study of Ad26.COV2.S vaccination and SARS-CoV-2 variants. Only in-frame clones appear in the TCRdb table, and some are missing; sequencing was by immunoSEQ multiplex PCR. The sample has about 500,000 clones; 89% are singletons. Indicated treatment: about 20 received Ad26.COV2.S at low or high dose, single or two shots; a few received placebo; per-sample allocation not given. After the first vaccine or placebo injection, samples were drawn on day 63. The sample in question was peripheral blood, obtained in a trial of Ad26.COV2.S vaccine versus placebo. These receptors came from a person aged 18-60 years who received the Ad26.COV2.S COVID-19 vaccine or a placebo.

CDR3 sequence: CSVALAGPFEQYF. The CDR3 nucleotides are TGCAGCGTTGCTCTAGCGGGGCCCTTTGAGCAGTACTTC. The V gene is TRBV29-1, the J gene TRBJ2-7, with 9 bases matching TRBD2. Trimming took 4 bases from V and 7 from J; bases not matched to a gene: 8. The CDR3 extends over 13 amino acids. Germline V gene sequence: CDR1 SQVTM, CDR2 ANQGSEA.

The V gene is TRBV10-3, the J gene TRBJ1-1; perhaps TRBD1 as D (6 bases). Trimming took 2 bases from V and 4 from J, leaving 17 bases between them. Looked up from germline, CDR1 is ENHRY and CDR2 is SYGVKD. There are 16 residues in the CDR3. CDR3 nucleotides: TGTGCCATCAGTGAGAGGGGGGCAGGGTTGGGCACTGAAGCTTTCTTT. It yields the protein CAISERGAGLGTEAFF.

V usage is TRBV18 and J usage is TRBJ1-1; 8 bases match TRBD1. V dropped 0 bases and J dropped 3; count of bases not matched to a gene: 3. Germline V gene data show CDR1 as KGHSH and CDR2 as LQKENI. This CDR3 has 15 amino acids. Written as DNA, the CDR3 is TGTGCCAGCTCACCACCCAGGACAGGGTACACTGAAGCTTTCTTT. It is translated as CASSPPRTGYTEAFF.

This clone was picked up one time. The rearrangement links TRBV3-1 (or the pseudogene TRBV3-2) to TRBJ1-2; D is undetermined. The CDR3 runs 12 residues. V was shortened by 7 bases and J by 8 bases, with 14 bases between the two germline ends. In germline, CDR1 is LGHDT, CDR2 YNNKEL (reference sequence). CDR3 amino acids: CASTSPGTGYTF. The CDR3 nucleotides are TGTGCCAGCACCTCCCCAGGCACGGGCTACACCTTC.

CDR3 loop: CASSSPGLTPGNEQFF. CDR3 DNA sequence: TGCGCCAGCAGCTCCCCGGGACTAACCCCTGGGAATGAGCAGTTCTTC. This chain uses TRBV5-1 with TRBJ2-1; 7 bases fit TRBD2. The CDR3 is made up of 16 amino acids. CDR1 and CDR2 from the germline V gene are SGHRS and YFSETQ. V dropped 3 bases and J dropped 7; count of bases not matched to a gene: 13.

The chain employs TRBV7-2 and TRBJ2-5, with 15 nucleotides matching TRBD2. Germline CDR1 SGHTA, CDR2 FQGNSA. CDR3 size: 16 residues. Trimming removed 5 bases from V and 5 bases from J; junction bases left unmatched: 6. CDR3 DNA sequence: TGTGCCAGCAGCCTAGGACTAGCGGGGGGGCATGAGACCCAGTACTTC. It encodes CASSLGLAGGHETQYF.

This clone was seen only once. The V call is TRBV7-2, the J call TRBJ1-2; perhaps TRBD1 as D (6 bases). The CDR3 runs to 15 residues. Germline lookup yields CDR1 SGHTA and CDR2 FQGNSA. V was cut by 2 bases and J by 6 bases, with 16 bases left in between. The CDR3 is CASSLNGRGRDGYTF. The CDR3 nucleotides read TGTGCCAGCAGCTTAAATGGCAGGGGAAGAGATGGCTACACCTTC. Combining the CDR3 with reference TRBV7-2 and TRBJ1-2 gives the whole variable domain GAGVSQSPSNKVTEKGKDVELRCDPISGHTALYWYRQSLGQGLEFLIYFQGNSAPDKSGLPSDRFSAERTGGSVSTLTIQRTQQEDSAVYLCASSLNGRGRDGYTFGSGTRLTVV.

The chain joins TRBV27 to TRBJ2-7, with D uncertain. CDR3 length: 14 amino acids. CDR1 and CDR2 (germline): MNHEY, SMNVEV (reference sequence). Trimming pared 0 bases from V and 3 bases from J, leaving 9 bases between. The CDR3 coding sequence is TGTGCCAGCAGTTTATCTTACAAGAACTACGAGCAGTACTTC. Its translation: CASSLSYKNYEQYF.

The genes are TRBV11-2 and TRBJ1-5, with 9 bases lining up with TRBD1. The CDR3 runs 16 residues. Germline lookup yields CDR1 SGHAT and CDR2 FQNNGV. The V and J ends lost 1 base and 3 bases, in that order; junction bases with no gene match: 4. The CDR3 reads CASSLGTGAFNQPQHF. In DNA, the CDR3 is TGTGCCAGCAGCTTAGGGACAGGGGCGTTCAATCAGCCCCAGCATTTT.

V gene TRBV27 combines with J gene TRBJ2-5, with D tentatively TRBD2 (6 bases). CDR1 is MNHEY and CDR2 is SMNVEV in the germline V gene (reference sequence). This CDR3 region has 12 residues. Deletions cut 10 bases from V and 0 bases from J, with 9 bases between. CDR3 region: CATGRYQETQYF. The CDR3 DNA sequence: TGTGCCACAGGGAGGTACCAAGAGACCCAGTACTTC.

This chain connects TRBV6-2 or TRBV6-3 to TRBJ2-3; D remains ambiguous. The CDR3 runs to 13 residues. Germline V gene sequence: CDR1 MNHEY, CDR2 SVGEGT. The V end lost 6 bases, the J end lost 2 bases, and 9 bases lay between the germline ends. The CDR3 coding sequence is TGTGCCAGCAGCACGGAAGCCACAGATACGCAGTATTTT. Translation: CASSTEATDTQYF.

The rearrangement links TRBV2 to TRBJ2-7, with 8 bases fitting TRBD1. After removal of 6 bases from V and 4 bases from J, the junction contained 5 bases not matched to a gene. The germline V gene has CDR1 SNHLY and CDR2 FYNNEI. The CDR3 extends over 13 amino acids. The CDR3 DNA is TGTGCCAGCAGCGGACAGGGACGTTACGAGCAGTACTTC. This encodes CASSGQGRYEQYF.

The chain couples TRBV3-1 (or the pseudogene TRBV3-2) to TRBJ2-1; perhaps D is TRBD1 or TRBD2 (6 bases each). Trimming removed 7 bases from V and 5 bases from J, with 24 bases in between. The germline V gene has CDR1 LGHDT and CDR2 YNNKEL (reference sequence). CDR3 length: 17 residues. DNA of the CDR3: TGTGCCAGCACCTCTTCCCTGGGGGGCAGAGCCAACAATGAGCAGTTCTTC. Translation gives CASTSSLGGRANNEQFF.

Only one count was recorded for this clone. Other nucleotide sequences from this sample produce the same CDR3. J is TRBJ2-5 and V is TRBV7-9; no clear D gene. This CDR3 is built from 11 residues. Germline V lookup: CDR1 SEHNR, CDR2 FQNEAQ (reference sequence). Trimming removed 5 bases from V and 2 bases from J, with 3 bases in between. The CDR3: CASSPQETQYF. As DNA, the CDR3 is TGTGCCAGCAGCCCACAAGAGACCCAGTACTTC. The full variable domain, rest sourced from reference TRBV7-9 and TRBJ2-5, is DTGVSQNPRHKITKRGQNVTFRCDPISEHNRLYWYRQTLGQGPEFLTYFQNEAQLEKSRLLSDRFSAERPKGSFSTLEIQRTEQGDSAMYLCASSPQETQYFGPGTRLLVL.

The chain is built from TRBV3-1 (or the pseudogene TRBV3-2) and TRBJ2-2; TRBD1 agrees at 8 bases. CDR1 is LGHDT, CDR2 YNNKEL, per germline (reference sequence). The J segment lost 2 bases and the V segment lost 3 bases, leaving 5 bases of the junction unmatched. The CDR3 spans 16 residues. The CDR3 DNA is TGTGCCAGCAGCCATCGACAGGGGATTAACACCGGGGAGCTGTTTTTT. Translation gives CASSHRQGINTGELFF.

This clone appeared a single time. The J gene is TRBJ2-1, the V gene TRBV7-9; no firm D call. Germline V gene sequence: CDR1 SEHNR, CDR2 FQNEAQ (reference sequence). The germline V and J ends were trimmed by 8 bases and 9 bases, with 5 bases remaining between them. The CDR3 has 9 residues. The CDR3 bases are TGTGCCAGCGAGACTGAGCAGTTCTTC. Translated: CASETEQFF.

CDR3 protein: CASSDSVLPYNEQFF. CDR3 nucleotide sequence: TGTGCCAGCAGTGATTCCGTCCTACCATACAATGAGCAGTTCTTC. This sequence joins TRBV6-1 and TRBJ2-1; D is ambiguous. V lost 3 bases, J lost 4 bases, and 13 bases lay in between. This CDR3 spans 15 amino acids. The V gene's germline CDR1 is MNHNS and CDR2 SASEGT.

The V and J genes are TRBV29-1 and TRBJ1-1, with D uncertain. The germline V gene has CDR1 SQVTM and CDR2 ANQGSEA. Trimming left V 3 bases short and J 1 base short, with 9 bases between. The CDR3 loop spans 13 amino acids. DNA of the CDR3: TGCAGCGTTGACACCGGGCCGAACACTGAAGCTTTCTTT. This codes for CSVDTGPNTEAFF.

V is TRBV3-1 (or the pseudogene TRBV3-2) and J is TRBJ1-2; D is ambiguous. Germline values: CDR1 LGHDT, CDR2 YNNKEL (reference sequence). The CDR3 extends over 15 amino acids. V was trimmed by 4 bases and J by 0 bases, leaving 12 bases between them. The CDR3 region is CASSRLNSANYGYTF. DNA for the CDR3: TGTGCCAGCAGCCGGTTGAATAGCGCTAACTATGGCTACACCTTC.

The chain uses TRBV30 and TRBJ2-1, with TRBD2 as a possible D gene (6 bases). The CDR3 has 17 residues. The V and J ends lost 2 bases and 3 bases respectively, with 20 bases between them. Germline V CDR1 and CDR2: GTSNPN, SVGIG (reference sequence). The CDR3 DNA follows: TGTGCCTGGAGTCCCGACCCTTGGGAGGCGTACTACAATGAGCAGTTCTTC. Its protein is CAWSPDPWEAYYNEQFF.

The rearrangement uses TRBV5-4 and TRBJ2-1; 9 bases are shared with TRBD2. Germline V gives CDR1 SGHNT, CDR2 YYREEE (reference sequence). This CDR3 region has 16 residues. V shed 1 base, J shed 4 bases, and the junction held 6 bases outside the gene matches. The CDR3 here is CASSLSGAGGYNEQFF. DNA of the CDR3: TGTGCCAGCAGCTTGAGTGGAGCGGGAGGTTACAATGAGCAGTTCTTC. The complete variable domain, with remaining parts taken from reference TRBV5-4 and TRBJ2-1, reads ETGVTQSPTHLIKTRGQQVTLRCSSQSGHNTVSWYQQALGQGPQFIFQYYREEENGRGNFPPRFSGLQFPNYSSELNVNALELDDSALYLCASSLSGAGGYNEQFFGPGTRLTVL.

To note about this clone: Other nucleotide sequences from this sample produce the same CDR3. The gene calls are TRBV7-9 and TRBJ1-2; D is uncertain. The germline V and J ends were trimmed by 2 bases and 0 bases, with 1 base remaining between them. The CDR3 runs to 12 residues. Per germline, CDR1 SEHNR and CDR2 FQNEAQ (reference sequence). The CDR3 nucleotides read TGTGCCAGCAGCTTAACTAACTATGGCTACACCTTC. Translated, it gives CASSLTNYGYTF.

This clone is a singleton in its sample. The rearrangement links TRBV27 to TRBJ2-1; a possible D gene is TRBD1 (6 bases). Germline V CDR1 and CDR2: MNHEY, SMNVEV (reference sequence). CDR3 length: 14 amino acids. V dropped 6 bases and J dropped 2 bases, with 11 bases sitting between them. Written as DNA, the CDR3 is TGTGCCAGCAGCAGGGGACCCGCCTACAATGAGCAGTTCTTC. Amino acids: CASSRGPAYNEQFF.

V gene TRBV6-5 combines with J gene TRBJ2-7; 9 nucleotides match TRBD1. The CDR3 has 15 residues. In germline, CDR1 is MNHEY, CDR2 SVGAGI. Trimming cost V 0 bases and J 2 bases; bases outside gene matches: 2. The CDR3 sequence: CASSYSDRGTYEQYF. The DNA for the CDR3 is TGTGCCAGCAGTTACTCGGACAGGGGTACCTACGAGCAGTACTTC.

The CDR3 DNA is TGTGCCAGCAGCTTAAGCTCCTATAATTCACCCCTCCACTTT. It is translated as CASSLSSYNSPLHF. V gene TRBV7-3 combines with J gene TRBJ1-6; D is ambiguous. Trimming shortened V by 1 base and J by 0 bases, and 1 base separated the two germline ends. The CDR3 is made up of 14 amino acids. In germline, CDR1 is SGHTA, CDR2 FQGTGA.

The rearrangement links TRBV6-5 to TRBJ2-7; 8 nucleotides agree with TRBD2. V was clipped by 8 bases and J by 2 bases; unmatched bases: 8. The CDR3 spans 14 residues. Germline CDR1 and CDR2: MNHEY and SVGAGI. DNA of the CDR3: TGTGCCAGCCAGTTAACTAGCGGTACCTACGAGCAGTACTTC. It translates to CASQLTSGTYEQYF.

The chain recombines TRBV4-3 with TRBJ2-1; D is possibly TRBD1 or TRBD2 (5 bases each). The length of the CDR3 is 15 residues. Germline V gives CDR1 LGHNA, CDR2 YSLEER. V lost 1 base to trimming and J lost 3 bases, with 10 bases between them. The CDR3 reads CASSQARGVYNEQFF. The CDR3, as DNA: TGCGCCAGCAGCCAAGCCCGAGGGGTCTACAATGAGCAGTTCTTC.

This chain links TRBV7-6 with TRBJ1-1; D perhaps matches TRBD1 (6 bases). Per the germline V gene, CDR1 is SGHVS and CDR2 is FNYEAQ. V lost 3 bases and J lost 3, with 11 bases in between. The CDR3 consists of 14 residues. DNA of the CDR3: TGTGCCAGCAGCTTTGGTCCAGGGGACACTGAAGCTTTCTTT. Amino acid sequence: CASSFGPGDTEAFF. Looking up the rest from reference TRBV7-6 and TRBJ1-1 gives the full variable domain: GAGVSQSPRYKVTKRGQDVALRCDPISGHVSLYWYRQALGQGPEFLTYFNYEAQQDKSGLPNDRFSAERPEGSISTLTIQRTEQRDSAMYRCASSFGPGDTEAFFGQGTRLTVV.

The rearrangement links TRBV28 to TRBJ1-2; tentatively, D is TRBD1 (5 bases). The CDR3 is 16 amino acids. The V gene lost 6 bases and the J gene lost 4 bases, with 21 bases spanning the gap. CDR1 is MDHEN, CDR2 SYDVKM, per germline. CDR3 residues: CASSLGAETALYGYTF. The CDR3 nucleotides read TGTGCCAGCAGCTTAGGAGCCGAGACAGCTCTCTATGGCTACACCTTC.